This T cell receptor (beta chain) was captured in a study of blood T cell repertoires in COVID-19. Study context: Spain, Italy and the United States supplied samples that represented acute and convalescent COVID-19. The cDNA or gDNA used as material had been derived from T cells, B-cell-depleted T cells, or PBMCs.

Seattle participants joined during active infection and were tracked over time. In the authors' workflow: Amplification from reference gene primers served as the basis for estimated nucleated cell counts. The method was immunoSEQ multiplex PCR; TCRdb's version includes in-frame clones alone and lacks a portion of them. V and J calls and clone size follow that table, whereas D and trimming were derived from the DNA. The sample yields approximately 180,000 clones, approximately 83% seen once. The germline V gene encodes CDR1 SGHVS and CDR2 FQNEAQ. CDR3 length: 16 amino acids. J was trimmed by 3 bases and V by 6 bases; bases with no gene match: 8.

J is TRBJ2-1 and V is TRBV7-8, with 10 nucleotides matching TRBD2. The TCR originated in a woman between 40 and 50 years old with COVID-19, enrolled during active disease. The sample taken for sequencing was peripheral blood. The CDR3 here is CASSRQSGGGYNEQFF. DNA for the CDR3: TGTGCCAGCAGTCGGCAAAGCGGGGGGGGCTACAATGAGCAGTTCTTC.